This passage covers 17 T cell receptor beta chains from one sample sequenced in a study of T cell repertoires in cytomegalovirus infection. No cognate antigen is known for these TCRs. TCRdb redid the calling of the reads with MiXCR, one entry per CDR3 protein. Here the sample spans 230,000 or so distinct CDR3 sequences, about 38% being singletons. The specimen was CD8+ T cells from cultured PBMCs, collected from culture after CMV antigen stimulation. Receptors were obtained from a human donor in good health (CMV status not recorded). Some clones in this sample may be carry-over from other donors' samples.

The gene calls are TRBV7-2 and TRBJ2-3, with D perhaps TRBD1 or TRBD2 (6 bases each). The V and J ends lost 4 bases and 0 bases respectively, with 17 bases between them. The CDR3 has 17 amino acids. The germline CDR1 and CDR2 sequences are SGHTA and FQGNSA. The CDR3 protein is CASSWDKGGGSTDTQYF. CDR3 nucleotide sequence: TGTGCCAGCAGCTGGGATAAGGGGGGCGGGAGCACAGATACGCAGTATTTT.

This clonotype came up many times. CDR3 coding DNA: TGTGCCAGCAGTTTTCGGGGCACTGAAGCTTTCTTT. Translation gives CASSFRGTEAFF. V and J are TRBV27 and TRBJ1-1; D unclear. Germline V gene sequence: CDR1 MNHEY, CDR2 SMNVEV (reference sequence). CDR3 length: 12 residues. Trimming took 3 bases from V and 4 from J, leaving 6 bases between them.

The sample holds a few counts of this clonotype. V and J are TRBV20-1 and TRBJ2-1; TRBD2 aligns across 13 bases. The CDR3 spans 15 residues. V was clipped by 0 bases and J by 10 bases; unmatched bases: 6. Germline values: CDR1 DFQATT, CDR2 SNEGSKA (reference sequence). Written as DNA, the CDR3 is TGCAGTGCTAGAGATGATGGACTAGCGGGAGTAGAGCAGTTCTTC. Residues: CSARDDGLAGVEQFF.

This rearrangement joins TRBV7-4 to TRBJ1-1, with D possibly TRBD1 on 5 matching bases. The V and J ends lost 3 bases and 4 bases respectively, with 9 bases between them. Germline V gives CDR1 SGHVT, CDR2 SQSDAQ. The CDR3 consists of 13 residues. The CDR3 sequence: CASSLGVGTEAFF. In DNA, the CDR3 is TGTGCCAGCAGCTTGGGGGTTGGCACTGAAGCTTTCTTT.

This clonotype was counted a few times. The genes are TRBV7-6 and TRBJ2-7, with TRBD2 matching 9 bases. Germline V gives CDR1 SGHVS, CDR2 FNYEAQ. V shed 5 bases, J shed 1 base, and the junction held 6 bases outside the gene matches. This CDR3 contains 15 residues. The CDR3 DNA sequence: TGTGCCAGCAGCAGCTTGCTAGCGGGGTCCTACGAGCAGTACTTC. Amino acid sequence: CASSSLLAGSYEQYF.

This chain joins TRBV6-1 and TRBJ1-5, with 8 nucleotides matching TRBD1. CDR3 length equals 15 residues. The J segment lost 1 base and the V segment lost 8 bases, leaving 7 bases of the junction unmatched. Germline V gene data show CDR1 as MNHNS and CDR2 as SASEGT. CDR3 residues: CASGTGRESNQPQHF. CDR3 nucleotide sequence: TGTGCCAGCGGGACAGGCCGGGAAAGCAATCAGCCCCAGCATTTT.

Ten or more counts support this clonotype. The chain uses TRBV7-2 and TRBJ2-3; D is possibly TRBD2 (6 bases). CDR1 SGHTA and CDR2 FQGNSA come from the germline V gene. The CDR3 spans 14 residues. V lost 4 bases and J 2 bases, leaving 10 bases between the germline ends. The CDR3 is CASSWDFYTDTQYF. The CDR3 DNA reads TGTGCCAGCAGCTGGGACTTCTACACAGATACGCAGTATTTT.

This clonotype was detected many times. This chain links TRBV7-9 with TRBJ2-2; D unresolved. Deletions cut 5 bases from V and 1 base from J, with 11 bases between. This CDR3 spans 15 amino acids. Looked up from germline, CDR1 is SEHNR and CDR2 is FQNEAQ (reference sequence). The CDR3 DNA follows: TGTGCCAGCAGCCCCCAGCGAGAGAACACCGGGGAGCTGTTTTTT. This codes for CASSPQRENTGELFF.

The count of this clonotype is one. The V and J genes are TRBV7-3 and TRBJ2-2; no clear D gene. CDR3 size: 15 residues. With 5 bases removed from V and 0 bases from J, the gap between germline ends came to 10 bases. Germline V gene lookup returns CDR1 SGHTA and CDR2 FQGTGA. CDR3 bases: TGTGCCAGCAGCCTAGAGGTATCGAACACCGGGGAGCTGTTTTTT. As protein: CASSLEVSNTGELFF. Supplemented by reference TRBV7-3 and TRBJ2-2, the full variable domain reads GAGVSQTPSNKVTEKGKYVELRCDPISGHTALYWYRQSLGQGPEFLIYFQGTGAADDSGLPNDRFFAVRPEGSVSTLKIQRTERGDSAVYLCASSLEVSNTGELFFGEGSRLTVL.

This clonotype was detected only a few times. This rearrangement joins TRBV12-3 or TRBV12-4 to TRBJ2-5; possibly TRBD1 or TRBD2 for D (5 bases each). Between the trimmed V and J ends, which lost 6 bases and 0 bases, there was a span of 17 bases. CDR3 length equals 16 residues. The CDR3 DNA reads as TGTGCCAGCAGCCCACTGGGACCCCTAAACCAAGAGACCCAGTACTTC. It encodes CASSPLGPLNQETQYF.

This clonotype was seen more than once but under ten times. This chain connects TRBV12-3 or TRBV12-4 to TRBJ2-1; possible D gene TRBD2, 6 bases. The CDR3 totals 15 residues. V was clipped by 6 bases and J by 3 bases, with 15 bases between them. CDR3 sequence (DNA): TGTGCCAGCAGCCTGTCTCGCGGGGACTACAATGAGCAGTTCTTC. This codes for CASSLSRGDYNEQFF.

The J gene is TRBJ1-2, the V gene TRBV29-1; D is uncertain. The germline V gene encodes CDR1 SQVTM and CDR2 ANQGSEA. The CDR3 sequence is 16 residues long. The ends were cut back, 6 bases at V and 1 base at J, with 21 bases in the middle. This CDR3 reads CSVDRHRREGNYGYTF. As DNA, the CDR3 is TGCAGCGTAGATAGGCACAGACGCGAGGGTAACTATGGCTACACCTTC. The full variable domain, with the rest looked up from reference TRBV29-1 and TRBJ1-2, is SAVISQKPSRDICQRGTSLTIQCQVDSQVTMMFWYRQQPGQSLTLIATANQGSEATYESGFVIDKFPISRPNLTFSTLTVSNMSPEDSSIYLCSVDRHRREGNYGYTFGSGTRLTVV.

The chain combines TRBV27 with TRBJ2-1; D unresolved. Trimming left V 0 bases short and J 6 bases short, with 9 bases between. This CDR3 is built from 14 residues. Germline loops: CDR1 MNHEY, CDR2 SMNVEV (reference sequence). In DNA form, the CDR3 reads TGTGCCAGCAGTTTATCGATTTCCACCAATGAGCAGTTCTTC. Its protein is CASSLSISTNEQFF.

This clonotype was seen only a few times. V is TRBV12-3 or TRBV12-4 and J is TRBJ2-7; 12 nucleotides align to TRBD2. J lost 5 bases, V lost 0 bases, and 5 bases had no gene match. This CDR3 is built from 16 residues. Written as DNA, the CDR3 is TGTGCCAGCAGTTTAGCGCTAGCGGGAGGGCCAAACGAGCAGTACTTC. It translates to CASSLALAGGPNEQYF.

This clonotype is a singleton in its sample. The V gene is TRBV4-1, the J gene TRBJ1-2, with TRBD1 matching over 8 bases. CDR3 length: 16 amino acids. Looked up from germline, CDR1 is MGHRA and CDR2 is YSYEKL. Trimming cost V 2 bases and J 1 base; bases outside gene matches: 6. CDR3 DNA sequence: TGCGCCAGCAGCCAAACTGGGACAGGAGGTAACTATGGCTACACCTTC. It specifies CASSQTGTGGNYGYTF.

This chain links TRBV11-2 with TRBJ2-7, with 9 bases matching TRBD2. Germline assignment: CDR1 SGHAT and CDR2 FQNNGV. V lost 7 bases to trimming and J lost 5 bases; unmatched junction nucleotides: 9. The CDR3 totals 14 residues. CDR3 nucleotide sequence: TGTGCCAGCATCGAAGGGACTAGCAGTCACGAGCAGTACTTC. This codes for CASIEGTSSHEQYF.

This clonotype was counted a few times. The genes are TRBV27 and TRBJ2-1; D uncertain. The CDR3 length is 16 residues. Germline CDR1 reads MNHEY; CDR2 reads SMNVEV (reference sequence). V lost 4 bases and J lost 0, with 13 bases in between. CDR3: CASSSDGSYSYNEQFF. CDR3 sequence (DNA): TGTGCCAGCAGTTCGGACGGTTCCTACTCCTACAATGAGCAGTTCTTC.